Below, 25 T cell receptor beta chains from the same sample are listed, as sequenced in a study of Ad26.COV2.S vaccination and SARS-CoV-2 variants. Treatment of the sample: some 19 received Ad26.COV2.S at low or high dose, single or two shots; 5 received placebo; per-sample allocation not given. The samples were gathered on day 63 after the first injection of vaccine or placebo. Method: immunoSEQ multiplex PCR; TCRdb's copy keeps in-frame clones and lacks some. The sample yields 440,000 or so clones, about 89% seen once. Sequences were derived from peripheral blood, sampled in a trial of Ad26.COV2.S vaccine versus placebo. The receptors here all came from a person between 18 and 65 years old who received the Ad26.COV2.S COVID-19 vaccine or a placebo.

This chain joins TRBV7-9 and TRBJ1-5; possible D gene TRBD1, 6 bases. The V and J ends lost 5 bases and 4 bases respectively, with 15 bases between them. CDR1 and CDR2 from the germline V gene are SEHNR and FQNEAQ (reference sequence). The CDR3 contains 15 residues. CDR3: CASSPAGTPNQPQHF. CDR3 in DNA: TGTGCCAGCAGCCCCGCCGGGACACCTAATCAGCCCCAGCATTTT. The full variable domain, with the rest looked up from reference TRBV7-9 and TRBJ1-5, is DTGVSQNPRHKITKRGQNVTFRCDPISEHNRLYWYRQTLGQGPEFLTYFQNEAQLEKSRLLSDRFSAERPKGSFSTLEIQRTEQGDSAMYLCASSPAGTPNQPQHFGDGTRLSIL.

The CDR3 sequence: CASSPSAGVNEKLFF. DNA of the CDR3: TGTGCCAGCAGTCCCTCGGCAGGGGTGAATGAAAAACTGTTTTTT. The chain combines TRBV6-2 or TRBV6-3 with TRBJ1-4; weak D call: TRBD1 (6 bases). CDR1 is MNHEY and CDR2 is SVGEGT in the germline V gene. With 5 bases removed from V and 5 bases from J, the gap between germline ends came to 15 bases. This CDR3 comprises 15 residues.

This sequence joins TRBV11-2 and TRBJ2-1, with 8 bases identical to TRBD2. This CDR3 comprises 16 residues. Germline assignment: CDR1 SGHAT and CDR2 FQNNGV. The trim removed 5 bases at V and 8 bases at J, leaving 14 bases unmatched. The CDR3 reads CASSPLGGALIDEQFF. The CDR3 DNA is TGTGCCAGCAGCCCCCTCGGGGGGGCTTTAATTGATGAGCAGTTCTTC.

The chain combines TRBV4-1 with TRBJ2-6; D gene unclear. The CDR3 runs to 17 residues. Between the trimmed V and J ends, which lost 0 bases and 0 bases, there was a span of 9 bases. CDR1 is MGHRA and CDR2 is YSYEKL in the germline V gene. DNA for the CDR3: TGCGCCAGCAGCCAAGATACCTGGGACTCTGGGGCCAACGTCCTGACTTTC. Encoded protein: CASSQDTWDSGANVLTF.

This chain connects TRBV9 to TRBJ1-1; D is unresolved. Germline V gives CDR1 SGDLS, CDR2 YYNGEE. V was trimmed by 0 bases and J by 2 bases, leaving 11 bases between them. The CDR3 is 15 residues long. As DNA, the CDR3 is TGTGCCAGCAGCGTAGGGGGTCTTACAAACACTGAAGCTTTCTTT. Residues: CASSVGGLTNTEAFF.

This clone was seen just once. This chain joins TRBV2 and TRBJ2-7; 7 positions match TRBD1. V trimming: 6 bases; J trimming: 4 bases; junction bases outside the gene matches: 3. The CDR3 runs to 12 residues. Germline-derived CDR1 and CDR2 are SNHLY and FYNNEI. The chain's CDR3 is CASRVTGYEQYF. The DNA of the CDR3 is TGTGCCAGCAGGGTGACAGGGTACGAGCAGTACTTC.

This clone showed up just once. This chain joins TRBV28 and TRBJ2-1, with 14 bases lining up with TRBD2. The CDR3 runs 16 residues. V gave up 5 bases and J gave up 9 bases; unmatched junction bases: 9. Per germline, CDR1 MDHEN and CDR2 SYDVKM. The CDR3 DNA follows: TGTGCCAGCAGTCTCGGGACTAGCGGGAGATTCCGTGAGCAGTTCTTC. Its translation: CASSLGTSGRFREQFF.

This rearrangement joins TRBV9 to TRBJ1-4, with D uncertain. Trimming cost V 0 bases and J 10 bases, with 19 bases left between them. Germline CDR1 SGDLS, CDR2 YYNGEE. The CDR3 has 16 amino acids. CDR3 protein: CASSVGAAAEAGKLFF. For the CDR3, the DNA is TGTGCCAGCAGCGTAGGGGCGGCGGCGGAGGCCGGAAAACTGTTTTTT.

The sample holds one count of this clone. The rearrangement uses TRBV6-2 or TRBV6-3 and TRBJ2-7, with D perhaps matching TRBD1 or TRBD2 (5 bases each). Trimming cost V 6 bases and J 3 bases, with 21 bases left between them. Germline V gene sequence: CDR1 MNHEY, CDR2 SVGEGT. This CDR3 comprises 16 residues. In DNA form, the CDR3 reads TGTGCCAGCAGCCTTCCGGGACCCCAATCGGACTACGAGCAGTACTTC. Its protein is CASSLPGPQSDYEQYF.

The J gene is TRBJ2-1, the V gene TRBV7-2; 7 bases agree with TRBD1. Germline V gene sequence: CDR1 SGHTA, CDR2 FQGNSA. This CDR3 is 13 amino acids long. Losses at the gene ends were 3 bases for V and 8 bases for J; bases not matched to a gene: 4. The CDR3 nucleotides are TGTGCCAGCAGCTTCAACAGGGGAGATGAGCAGTTCTTC. Translated, it gives CASSFNRGDEQFF.

The chain joins TRBV5-1 to TRBJ2-3; D unclear. V was cut by 4 bases and J by 0 bases, with 3 bases left in between. Germline CDR1 reads SGHRS; CDR2 reads YFSETQ. The CDR3 runs 12 residues. The CDR3 sequence: CASSRSTDTQYF. Here the CDR3 DNA reads TGCGCCAGCAGCCGAAGCACAGATACGCAGTATTTT.

V usage is TRBV5-5 and J usage is TRBJ1-6; maybe TRBD1 (6 bases). Germline-derived CDR1 and CDR2 are SGHKS and YYEKEE (reference sequence). The CDR3 covers 14 residues. The ends were cut back, 2 bases at V and 7 bases at J, with 10 bases in the middle. The CDR3 DNA reads as TGTGCCAGCAGCTTCCCCAGGGGAAATTCACCCCTCCACTTT. It yields the protein CASSFPRGNSPLHF.

This sequence joins TRBV5-4 and TRBJ2-7; 11 bases agree with TRBD2. The CDR3 is made up of 15 amino acids. V trimming: 7 bases; J trimming: 3 bases; junction bases outside the gene matches: 9. Germline loops: CDR1 SGHNT, CDR2 YYREEE (reference sequence). The CDR3 nucleotides read TGTGCCAGCCAACTAGCGGGGGCTTCTCACTACGAGCAGTACTTC. It yields the protein CASQLAGASHYEQYF.

This clone was observed a few times. The chain employs TRBV9 and TRBJ1-4; TRBD1 aligns across 9 bases. CDR1 SGDLS and CDR2 YYNGEE come from the germline V gene. Germline trimming cut 2 bases from V and 5 bases from J; bases unmatched to any gene: 10. This CDR3 spans 17 amino acids. In DNA form, the CDR3 reads TGTGCCAGCAGCGTTTCCTACCCCGGGACAGGGAATGAAAAACTGTTTTTT. It is translated as CASSVSYPGTGNEKLFF.

The CDR3 DNA reads TGTGCCAGTAGTCCGTTGGCGGGGTGGGGAGATACGCAGTATTTT. This sequence encodes CASSPLAGWGDTQYF. V and J are TRBV19 and TRBJ2-3; D might be TRBD2 (6 bases). V was shortened by 5 bases and J by 5 bases, with 17 bases between the two germline ends. Per the germline V gene, CDR1 is LNHDA and CDR2 is SQIVND (reference sequence). The CDR3 runs 15 residues.

The V and J genes are TRBV30 and TRBJ1-6; D call uncertain. Germline V lookup: CDR1 GTSNPN, CDR2 SVGIG (reference sequence). CDR3 length: 13 amino acids. The ends were cut back, 0 bases at V and 14 bases at J, with 14 bases in the middle. The CDR3 nucleotides read TGTGCCTGGAGTGTTTTCTATTCGATGGCCCTCCACTTT. Its protein is CAWSVFYSMALHF.

The rearrangement joins TRBV5-6 to TRBJ1-1; possible D gene TRBD1, 5 bases. This CDR3 is built from 16 residues. In germline, CDR1 is SGHDT, CDR2 YYEEEE. The germline V and J ends were trimmed by 1 base and 5 bases, with 18 bases remaining between them. CDR3 nucleotides: TGTGCCAGCAGCTTGAATCTAATGGGCGGGGGGACTGAAGCTTTCTTT. Translated: CASSLNLMGGGTEAFF.

Remarks on this clone: The identical CDR3 is also encoded by other nucleotide sequences in the sample. The V and J genes are TRBV28 and TRBJ2-1; no definite D call. Germline V gene sequence: CDR1 MDHEN, CDR2 SYDVKM. The CDR3 runs 11 residues. The V gene lost 4 bases and the J gene lost 4 bases, with 2 bases spanning the gap. For the CDR3, the DNA is TGTGCCAGCAGTTCTTACAATGAGCAGTTCTTC. It is translated as CASSSYNEQFF.

In this sample, this clone turned up once. The chain links TRBV24-1 to TRBJ2-1, with 8 bases that match TRBD1. V was pared by 7 bases and J by 6 bases, with 7 bases of the junction left unmatched. CDR3 length equals 14 residues. Germline CDR1 is KGHDR and CDR2 is SFDVKD. As DNA, the CDR3 is TGTGCCACCAGAGGCCAGGGGGCCCGCAATGAGCAGTTCTTC. Its protein product is CATRGQGARNEQFF.

This chain joins TRBV29-1 and TRBJ1-1; D is undetermined. V lost 6 bases, J lost 1 base, and 12 bases lay in between. CDR3 length equals 13 residues. The germline CDR1 and CDR2 sequences are SQVTM and ANQGSEA. The CDR3 loop is CSVRRDQNTEAFF. The CDR3, as DNA: TGCAGCGTCCGGCGAGATCAGAACACTGAAGCTTTCTTT.

With respect to this clone: It is likely a read error, because the conserved phenylalanine at the end of the CDR3 is missing. It is unclear where the CDR3 begins or ends on the DNA, so no DNA is shown, and the CDR3 is as TCRdb lists it. The V gene is TRBV23-1, the J gene TRBJ2-7; TRBD2 is the table's D call and was not checked against the DNA. TRBV23-1 is filed as an ORF, its function uncertain. The CDR3 adds up to 13 amino acids, both ends counted. CDR3 residues: CASTPSGELAPPH.

The rearrangement joins TRBV5-1 to TRBJ2-7; D unresolved. The germline CDR1 and CDR2 sequences are SGHRS and YFSETQ. The V end was cut by 1 base, the J end by 2 bases, with 10 bases between. The CDR3 spans 14 residues. The CDR3: CASSLWRPPYEQYF. For the CDR3, the DNA is TGCGCCAGCAGCTTGTGGCGGCCACCCTACGAGCAGTACTTC.

The chain is built from TRBV6-2 or TRBV6-3 and TRBJ1-5; 7 bases map to TRBD1. The V gene's germline CDR1 is MNHEY and CDR2 SVGEGT. Trimming took 5 bases from V and 4 from J; bases not matched to a gene: 5. This CDR3 is built from 14 residues. The CDR3 is CASSQPGGNQPQHF. The CDR3 coding sequence is TGTGCCAGCAGTCAACCAGGGGGTAATCAGCCCCAGCATTTT.

The chain has TRBV24-1 and TRBJ2-1; 10 bases align to TRBD2. The germline CDR1 and CDR2 sequences are KGHDR and SFDVKD. The CDR3 totals 14 residues. The junction had 6 bases not matched to a gene; V was cut back by 9 bases and J by 5 bases. For the CDR3, the DNA is TGTGCCACCTCGCTAGCGGGAGACAACAATGAGCAGTTCTTC. Translating gives CATSLAGDNNEQFF.

The rearrangement links TRBV4-3 to TRBJ2-2; TRBD2 agrees at 10 bases. After removal of 0 bases from V and 6 bases from J, the junction contained 10 bases not matched to a gene. Germline-derived CDR1 and CDR2 are LGHNA and YSLEER. The CDR3 totals 18 residues. As DNA, the CDR3 is TGCGCCAGCAGCCAAGATCCCAGCGGGGGGGCCTTTGCCGGGGAGCTGTTTTTT. This gives the protein CASSQDPSGGAFAGELFF.